Listed here is a single TCR beta chain. Its antigen is unidentified. Researchers isolated at least 7 million PBMCs per sample. These data originate in a study of blood T cells in healthy people across ages. Per the germline V gene, CDR1 is MNHNY and CDR2 is SVGAGI (reference sequence). V lost 6 bases, J lost 4 bases, and 6 bases stayed unmatched. This CDR3 is built from 14 residues. Findings and limits, study-wide: Long-lived donors had more naive CD4+ cells and higher diversity than aged donors.

Combining a sample-barcoded 5' primer with a J-beta primer mix, a second PCR ran for roughly 6 to 12 cycles. Every sample gave at least 3 million paired-end reads containing CDR3. TCRdb called the 5' RACE reads again in MiXCR, with one record for every CDR3 protein. Of around 790,000 distinct CDR3 sequences listed, around 43% are singletons. The source is a man aged 55 to 70 in good health. This chain joins TRBV6-6 and TRBJ1-1; 9 bases agree with TRBD1. The sample consisted of blood. CDR3 protein: CASSEQGAGTEAFF. The CDR3 bases are TGTGCCAGCAGCGAACAGGGGGCGGGCACTGAAGCTTTCTTT.